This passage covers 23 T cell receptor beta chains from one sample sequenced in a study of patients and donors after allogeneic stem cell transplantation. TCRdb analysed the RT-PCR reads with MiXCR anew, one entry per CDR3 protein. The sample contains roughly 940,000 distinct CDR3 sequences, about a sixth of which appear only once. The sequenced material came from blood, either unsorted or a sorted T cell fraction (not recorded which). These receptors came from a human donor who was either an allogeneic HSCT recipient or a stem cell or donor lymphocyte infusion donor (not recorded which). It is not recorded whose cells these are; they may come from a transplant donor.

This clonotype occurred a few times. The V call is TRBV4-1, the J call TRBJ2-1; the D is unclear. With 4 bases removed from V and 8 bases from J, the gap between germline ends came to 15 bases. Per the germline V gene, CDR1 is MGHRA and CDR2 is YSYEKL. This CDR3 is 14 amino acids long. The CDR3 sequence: CASSRMWNVDEQFF. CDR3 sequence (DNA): TGCGCCAGCAGCCGGATGTGGAACGTAGATGAGCAGTTCTTC.

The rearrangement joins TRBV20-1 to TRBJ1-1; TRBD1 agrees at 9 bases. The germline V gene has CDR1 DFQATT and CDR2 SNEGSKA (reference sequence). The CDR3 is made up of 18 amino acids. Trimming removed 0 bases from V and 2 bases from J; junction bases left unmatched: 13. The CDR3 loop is CSARDGIKNRGLNTEAFF. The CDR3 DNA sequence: TGCAGTGCTAGAGACGGAATAAAGAACAGGGGGCTAAACACTGAAGCTTTCTTT.

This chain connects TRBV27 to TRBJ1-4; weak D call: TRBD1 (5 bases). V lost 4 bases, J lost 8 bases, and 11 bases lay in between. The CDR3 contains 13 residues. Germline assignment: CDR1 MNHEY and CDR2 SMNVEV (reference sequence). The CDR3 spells CASSSGSQEKLFF. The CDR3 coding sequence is TGTGCCAGCAGTTCAGGGTCTCAGGAAAAACTGTTTTTT.

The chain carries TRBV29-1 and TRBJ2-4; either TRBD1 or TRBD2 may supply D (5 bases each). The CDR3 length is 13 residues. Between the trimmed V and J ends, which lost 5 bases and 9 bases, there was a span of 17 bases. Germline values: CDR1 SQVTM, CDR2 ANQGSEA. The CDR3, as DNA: TGCAGCGTTCAAGGTCAAGCTGGGGGCATTCAGTACTTC. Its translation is CSVQGQAGGIQYF.

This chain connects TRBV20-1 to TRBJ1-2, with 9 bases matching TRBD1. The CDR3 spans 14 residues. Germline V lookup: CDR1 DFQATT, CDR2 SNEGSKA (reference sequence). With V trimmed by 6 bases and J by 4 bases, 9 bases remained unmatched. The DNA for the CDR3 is TGCAGTGCAGTCCGGGACAGGGCTTCCTATGGCTACACCTTC. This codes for CSAVRDRASYGYTF.

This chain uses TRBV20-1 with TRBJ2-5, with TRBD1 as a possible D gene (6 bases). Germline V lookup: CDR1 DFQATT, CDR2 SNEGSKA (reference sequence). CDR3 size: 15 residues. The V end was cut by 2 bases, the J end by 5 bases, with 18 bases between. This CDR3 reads CSARTSPGAWETQYF. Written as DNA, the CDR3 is TGCAGTGCTAGAACCTCACCAGGGGCATGGGAGACCCAGTACTTC.

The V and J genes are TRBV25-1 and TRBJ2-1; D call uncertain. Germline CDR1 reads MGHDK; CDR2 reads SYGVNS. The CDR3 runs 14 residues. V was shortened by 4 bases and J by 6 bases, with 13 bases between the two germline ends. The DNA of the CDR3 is TGTGCCAGCAGTGCATTCCCCGGGTTCAATGAGCAGTTCTTC. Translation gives CASSAFPGFNEQFF.

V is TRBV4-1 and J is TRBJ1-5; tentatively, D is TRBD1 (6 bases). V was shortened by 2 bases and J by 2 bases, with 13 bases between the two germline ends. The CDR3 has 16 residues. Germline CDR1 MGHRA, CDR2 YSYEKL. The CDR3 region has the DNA TGCGCCAGCAGCCAACAGGGGCCAAGGGGCAATCAGCCCCAGCATTTT. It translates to CASSQQGPRGNQPQHF.

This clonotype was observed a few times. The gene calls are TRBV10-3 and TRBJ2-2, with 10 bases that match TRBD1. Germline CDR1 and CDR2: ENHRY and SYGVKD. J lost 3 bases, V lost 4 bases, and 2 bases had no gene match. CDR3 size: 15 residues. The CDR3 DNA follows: TGTGCCATCAGTGCCGGGACAGGGGACACCGGGGAGCTGTTTTTT. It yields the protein CAISAGTGDTGELFF.

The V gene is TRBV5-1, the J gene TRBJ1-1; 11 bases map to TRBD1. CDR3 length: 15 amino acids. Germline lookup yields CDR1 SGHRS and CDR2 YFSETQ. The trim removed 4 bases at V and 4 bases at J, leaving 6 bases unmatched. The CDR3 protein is CASSGWDRGSTEAFF. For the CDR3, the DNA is TGCGCCAGCAGCGGGTGGGACAGGGGGTCCACTGAAGCTTTCTTT.

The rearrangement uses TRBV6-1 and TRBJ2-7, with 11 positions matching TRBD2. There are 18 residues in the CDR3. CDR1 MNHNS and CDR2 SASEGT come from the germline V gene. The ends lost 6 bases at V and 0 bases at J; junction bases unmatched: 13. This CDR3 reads CASRLAGTSGHSSYEQYF. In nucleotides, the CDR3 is TGTGCCAGCAGACTCGCGGGGACTAGCGGACACAGCTCCTACGAGCAGTACTTC.

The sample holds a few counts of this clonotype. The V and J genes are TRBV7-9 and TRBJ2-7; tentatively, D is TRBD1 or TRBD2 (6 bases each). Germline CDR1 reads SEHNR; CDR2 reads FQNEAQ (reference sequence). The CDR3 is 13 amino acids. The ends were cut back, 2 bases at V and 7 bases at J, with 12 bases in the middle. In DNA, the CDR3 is TGTGCCAGCAGCTTACTCGGAGGGGGGGAGCAGTACTTC. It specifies CASSLLGGGEQYF.

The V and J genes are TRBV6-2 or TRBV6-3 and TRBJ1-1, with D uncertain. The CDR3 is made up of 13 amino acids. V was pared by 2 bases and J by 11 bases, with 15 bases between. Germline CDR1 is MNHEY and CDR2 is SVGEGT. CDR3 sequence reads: CASSYTRQDGAFF. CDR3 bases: TGTGCCAGCAGTTACACCCGGCAGGATGGGGCTTTCTTT.

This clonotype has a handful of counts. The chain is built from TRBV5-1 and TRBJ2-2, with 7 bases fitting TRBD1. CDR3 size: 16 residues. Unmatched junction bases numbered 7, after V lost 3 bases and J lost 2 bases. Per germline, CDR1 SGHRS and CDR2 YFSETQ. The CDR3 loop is CASSYRQGSNTGELFF. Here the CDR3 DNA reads TGCGCCAGCAGCTACAGACAGGGAAGTAACACCGGGGAGCTGTTTTTT.

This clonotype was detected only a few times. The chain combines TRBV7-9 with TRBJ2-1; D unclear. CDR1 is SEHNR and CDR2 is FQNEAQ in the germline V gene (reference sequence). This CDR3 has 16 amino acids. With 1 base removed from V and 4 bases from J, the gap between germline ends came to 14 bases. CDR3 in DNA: TGTGCCAGCAGCTTAGTATCCCGGACGGAGTACAATGAGCAGTTCTTC. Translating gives CASSLVSRTEYNEQFF.

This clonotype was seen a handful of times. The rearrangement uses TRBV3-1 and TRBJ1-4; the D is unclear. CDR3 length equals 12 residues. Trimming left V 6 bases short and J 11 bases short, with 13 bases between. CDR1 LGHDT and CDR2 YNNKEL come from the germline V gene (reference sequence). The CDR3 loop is CASRSQVGKLFF. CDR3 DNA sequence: TGTGCCAGCAGGTCCCAGGTGGGGAAACTGTTTTTT.

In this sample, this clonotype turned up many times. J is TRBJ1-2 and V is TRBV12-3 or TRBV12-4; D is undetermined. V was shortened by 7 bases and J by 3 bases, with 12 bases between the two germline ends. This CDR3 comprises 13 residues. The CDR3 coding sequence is TGTGCCAGCACCTCGGCCTGGCACTATGGCTACACCTTC. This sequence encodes CASTSAWHYGYTF.

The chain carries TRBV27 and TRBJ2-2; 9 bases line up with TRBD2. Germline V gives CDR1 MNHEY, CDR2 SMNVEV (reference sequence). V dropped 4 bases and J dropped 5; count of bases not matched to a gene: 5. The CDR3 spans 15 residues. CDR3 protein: CASSWSSGTTGELFF. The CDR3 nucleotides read TGTGCCAGCAGTTGGTCTAGCGGGACAACCGGGGAGCTGTTTTTT.

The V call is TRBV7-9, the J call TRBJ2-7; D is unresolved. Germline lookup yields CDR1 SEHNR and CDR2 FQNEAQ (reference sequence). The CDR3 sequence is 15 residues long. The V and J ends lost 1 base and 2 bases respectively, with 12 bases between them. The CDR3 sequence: CASSLVGPNPYEQYF. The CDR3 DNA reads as TGTGCCAGCAGCTTAGTCGGGCCTAACCCCTACGAGCAGTACTTC.

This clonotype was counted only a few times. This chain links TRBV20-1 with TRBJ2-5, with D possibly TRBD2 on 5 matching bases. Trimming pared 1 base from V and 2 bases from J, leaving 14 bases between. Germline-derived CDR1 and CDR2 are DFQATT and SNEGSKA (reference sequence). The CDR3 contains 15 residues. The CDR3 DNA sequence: TGCAGTGCTAGAGGGTCTCGCGGGCCTCAAGAGACCCAGTACTTC. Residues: CSARGSRGPQETQYF.

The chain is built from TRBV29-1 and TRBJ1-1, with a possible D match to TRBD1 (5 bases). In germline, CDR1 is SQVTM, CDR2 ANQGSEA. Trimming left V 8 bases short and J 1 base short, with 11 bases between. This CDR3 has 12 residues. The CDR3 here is CSHVGANTEAFF. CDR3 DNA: TGCAGCCATGTCGGGGCGAACACTGAAGCTTTCTTT.

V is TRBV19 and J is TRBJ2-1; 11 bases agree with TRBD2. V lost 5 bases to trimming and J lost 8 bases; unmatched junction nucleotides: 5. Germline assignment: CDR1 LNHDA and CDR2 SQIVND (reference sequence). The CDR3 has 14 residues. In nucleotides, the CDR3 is TGTGCCAGTAGTCCCCAGGGACTAGCGGATGAGCAGTTCTTC. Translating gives CASSPQGLADEQFF.

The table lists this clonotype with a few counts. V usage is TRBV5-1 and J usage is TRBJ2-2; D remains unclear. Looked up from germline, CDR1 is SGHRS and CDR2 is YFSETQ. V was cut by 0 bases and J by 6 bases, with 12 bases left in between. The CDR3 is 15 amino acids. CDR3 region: CASSLGPGLAGELFF. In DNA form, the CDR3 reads TGCGCCAGCAGCTTGGGTCCGGGTTTGGCCGGGGAGCTGTTTTTT.